These 26 T cell receptor beta chains share one sample of origin, sequenced in a study of shared clonotypes between healthy human individuals. Here immunoSEQ multiplex PCR was the method, and the copy in TCRdb shows in-frame clones only, minus some. The sample has approximately 2.5 million clones, around 90% seen once. Sequences were obtained from naive CD4+ T cells sorted from blood. Subset described: CD45RA+ positively selected. The receptors were sampled from a young man in good health.

V and J are TRBV10-1 and TRBJ1-4, with D perhaps matching TRBD1 (6 bases). The CDR3 extends over 13 amino acids. Trimming cost V 5 bases and J 5 bases, with 9 bases left between them. The germline V gene has CDR1 WNHNN and CDR2 SYGVQD (reference sequence). CDR3 sequence (DNA): TGCGCCAGCAGTCCGGGACACAATGAAAAACTGTTTTTT. It translates to CASSPGHNEKLFF.

V and J are TRBV7-9 and TRBJ2-1; 10 nucleotides agree with TRBD2. CDR1 is SEHNR, CDR2 FQNEAQ, per germline (reference sequence). This CDR3 region has 16 residues. V lost 5 bases to trimming and J lost 3 bases; unmatched junction nucleotides: 7. CDR3 loop: CASSALAGVLYNEQFF. The DNA for the CDR3 is TGTGCCAGCAGCGCCCTAGCGGGAGTTCTCTACAATGAGCAGTTCTTC.

The chain joins TRBV14 to TRBJ2-1; 11 nucleotides line up with TRBD2. The CDR3 covers 15 residues. J lost 7 bases, V lost 4 bases, and 6 bases had no gene match. Germline values: CDR1 SGHDN, CDR2 FVKESK. CDR3 sequence reads: CASSRRLAGLNEQFF. The CDR3 DNA is TGTGCCAGCAGCCGCCGACTAGCGGGACTTAATGAGCAGTTCTTC.

The CDR3 protein is CATSREGTYEQYF. The CDR3 DNA reads as TGTGCCACCAGCAGAGAGGGTACCTACGAGCAGTACTTC. The chain employs TRBV15 and TRBJ2-7; D ambiguous. The length of the CDR3 is 13 residues. Trimming took off 0 bases at V and 2 bases at J, with 5 bases between the two ends. Germline CDR1 is LNHNV and CDR2 is YYDKDF (reference sequence).

J is TRBJ2-5 and V is TRBV11-2; 8 bases fit TRBD1. The V and J ends lost 1 base and 5 bases, in that order; junction bases with no gene match: 12. The CDR3 covers 17 residues. Germline assignment: CDR1 SGHAT and CDR2 FQNNGV. The CDR3 loop reads CASSLGPTRTGRETQYF. In DNA form, the CDR3 reads TGTGCCAGCAGCTTAGGCCCGACACGGACAGGGCGGGAGACCCAGTACTTC.

The chain recombines TRBV2 with TRBJ1-5; no firm D call. Germline CDR1 SNHLY, CDR2 FYNNEI. The V end was cut by 6 bases, the J end by 0 bases, with 9 bases between. This CDR3 is 14 amino acids long. DNA of the CDR3: TGTGCCAGCAGGAGCTGGAATAGCAATCAGCCCCAGCATTTT. It encodes CASRSWNSNQPQHF.

CDR3 sequence (DNA): TGCGCCAGCAGCCAAGATCGAGGGTTCGAGACCCAGTACTTC. This sequence encodes CASSQDRGFETQYF. V and J are TRBV4-1 and TRBJ2-5; D possibly corresponds to TRBD2 (5 bases). V shed 0 bases and J shed 5 bases, with 10 bases lying between them. Germline V CDR1 and CDR2: MGHRA, YSYEKL. The CDR3 covers 14 residues.

The chain uses TRBV18 and TRBJ2-2, with TRBD2 matching 7 bases. J gave up 1 base and V 1 base, and 3 bases lay outside the gene matches. Germline V gene lookup returns CDR1 KGHSH and CDR2 LQKENI. This CDR3 region has 16 residues. DNA of the CDR3: TGTGCCAGCTCACCACAAAGCGGGATGAACACCGGGGAGCTGTTTTTT. This encodes CASSPQSGMNTGELFF. Combining the CDR3 with reference TRBV18 and TRBJ2-2 gives the whole variable domain NAGVMQNPRHLVRRRGQEARLRCSPMKGHSHVYWYRQLPEEGLKFMVYLQKENIIDESGMPKERFSAEFPKEGPSILRIQQVVRGDSAAYFCASSPQSGMNTGELFFGEGSRLTVL.

This clone was found a few times. The CDR3 sequence: CACSDRANYGYTF. The CDR3 nucleotides read TGTGCCTGCTCGGACAGGGCTAACTATGGCTACACCTTC. The chain joins TRBV30 to TRBJ1-2; 8 bases agree with TRBD1. V lost 6 bases to trimming and J lost 0 bases; unmatched junction nucleotides: 3. Germline CDR1 reads GTSNPN; CDR2 reads SVGIG (reference sequence). CDR3 size: 13 residues.

The rearrangement joins TRBV5-1 to TRBJ2-1, with 10 bases matching TRBD2. Losses at the gene ends were 0 bases for V and 1 base for J; bases not matched to a gene: 4. CDR3 size: 17 residues. Germline CDR1 is SGHRS and CDR2 is YFSETQ. CDR3 amino acids: CASSLASGGRSYNEQFF. For the CDR3, the DNA is TGCGCCAGCAGCTTGGCTAGCGGGGGCCGGTCCTACAATGAGCAGTTCTTC.

Concerning this clone itself: Other DNA sequences in the same sample also yield this CDR3. This sequence joins TRBV6-4 and TRBJ2-7; no clear D. The CDR3 length is 11 residues. CDR1 is MRHNA, CDR2 SNTAGT, per germline. Between the trimmed V and J ends, which lost 0 bases and 4 bases, there was a span of 1 base. CDR3 sequence: CASSDSYEQYF. In DNA form, the CDR3 reads TGTGCCAGCAGTGACTCTTACGAGCAGTACTTC.

The chain joins TRBV18 to TRBJ2-3; D is undetermined. This CDR3 spans 14 amino acids. V was shortened by 2 bases and J by 4 bases, with 10 bases between the two germline ends. Germline V CDR1 and CDR2: KGHSH, LQKENI. Here the CDR3 reads CASSPNYGADTQYF. The CDR3 DNA sequence: TGTGCCAGCTCACCAAATTATGGGGCAGATACGCAGTATTTT.

This rearrangement joins TRBV18 to TRBJ1-2; D ambiguous. Germline CDR1 reads KGHSH; CDR2 reads LQKENI. The CDR3 has 13 residues. The ends were cut back, 5 bases at V and 7 bases at J, with 14 bases in the middle. The CDR3 loop reads CASSSGPAIGYTF. The CDR3 bases are TGTGCCAGCTCATCCGGACCTGCAATTGGCTACACCTTC.

V gene TRBV25-1 combines with J gene TRBJ1-1; possible D gene TRBD1, 6 bases. The CDR3 runs to 15 residues. CDR1 and CDR2 from the germline V gene are MGHDK and SYGVNS. V lost 2 bases to trimming and J lost 0 bases, with 10 bases between them. CDR3 DNA: TGTGCCAGCAGTGAAACAGGGATTCTGAACACTGAAGCTTTCTTT. Translation gives CASSETGILNTEAFF.

The J gene is TRBJ2-3, the V gene TRBV7-2; D gene unclear. Germline V gene sequence: CDR1 SGHTA, CDR2 FQGNSA. Trimming removed 5 bases from V and 10 bases from J, with 10 bases in between. The CDR3 length is 11 residues. DNA for the CDR3: TGTGCCAGCAGCCCAGGAAGCCCGCAGTATTTT. Amino acids: CASSPGSPQYF.

Worth noting for this clone: Other nucleotide sequences from this sample produce the same CDR3. The rearrangement uses TRBV28 and TRBJ1-1; 11 bases agree with TRBD1. CDR3 length equals 15 residues. From germline, CDR1 is MDHEN and CDR2 SYDVKM. J was trimmed by 4 bases and V by 2 bases; bases with no gene match: 3. The CDR3 sequence: CASSLGGTGGTEAFF. CDR3 DNA: TGTGCCAGCAGTTTAGGTGGGACAGGGGGCACTGAAGCTTTCTTT.

The chain uses TRBV4-1 and TRBJ2-1, with D tentatively TRBD2 (6 bases). The CDR3 totals 17 residues. V was cut by 0 bases and J by 4 bases, with 16 bases left in between. Germline V gene lookup returns CDR1 MGHRA and CDR2 YSYEKL. For the CDR3, the DNA is TGCGCCAGCAGCCAAGATTTCGGGGGAGTAGGATACAATGAGCAGTTCTTC. This gives the protein CASSQDFGGVGYNEQFF.

This clone was seen just once. V usage is TRBV30 and J usage is TRBJ1-2; the D is unclear. The CDR3 covers 11 residues. The germline CDR1 and CDR2 sequences are GTSNPN and SVGIG (reference sequence). V lost 2 bases and J 8 bases, leaving 9 bases between the germline ends. Here the CDR3 reads CAWSQGPGYTF. The DNA for the CDR3 is TGTGCCTGGAGTCAAGGGCCGGGCTACACCTTC. The whole variable domain, remainder taken from reference TRBV30 and TRBJ1-2, is SQTIHQWPATLVQPVGSPLSLECTVEGTSNPNLYWYRQAAGRGLQLLFYSVGIGQISSEVPQNLSASRPQDRQFILSSKKLLLSDSGFYLCAWSQGPGYTFGSGTRLTVV.

The chain is built from TRBV2 and TRBJ2-1, with 12 bases identical to TRBD2. The length of the CDR3 is 13 residues. CDR1 is SNHLY and CDR2 is FYNNEI in the germline V gene. The V gene end was trimmed by 7 bases and the J gene end by 15 bases; junction bases not matched to a gene: 10. The CDR3 protein is CASTLTSGGRLFF. As DNA, the CDR3 is TGTGCCAGCACCCTGACTAGCGGGGGACGTTTGTTCTTC.

The chain couples TRBV6-5 to TRBJ2-2; D not resolved. The CDR3 loop spans 12 amino acids. The germline V and J ends were trimmed by 6 bases and 5 bases, with 7 bases remaining between them. Per germline, CDR1 MNHEY and CDR2 SVGAGI. The CDR3 nucleotides read TGTGCCAGCAGCTCAAGAACCGGGGAGCTGTTTTTT. Protein product: CASSSRTGELFF.

Remarks on this clone: The same CDR3 is also encoded by other DNA sequences in this sample. This chain joins TRBV5-1 and TRBJ2-1; D is uncertain. V lost 0 bases to trimming and J lost 8 bases, with 9 bases between them. Germline-derived CDR1 and CDR2 are SGHRS and YFSETQ. The CDR3 spans 13 residues. The CDR3 DNA sequence: TGCGCCAGCAGCTTGGCCGGCGTGGATGAGCAGTTCTTC. Translated: CASSLAGVDEQFF.

The rearrangement joins TRBV11-1 to TRBJ1-6; no reliable D call. Between the trimmed V and J ends, which lost 2 bases and 7 bases, there was a span of 15 bases. The CDR3 runs to 16 residues. Germline CDR1 is SGHAT and CDR2 is FQDESV (reference sequence). The CDR3 sequence: CASSLRRETRNSPLHF. DNA of the CDR3: TGTGCCAGCAGCTTAAGACGGGAGACGAGAAATTCACCCCTCCACTTT.

This chain links TRBV5-6 with TRBJ2-3; D call uncertain. Germline CDR1 and CDR2: SGHDT and YYEEEE. Trimming took off 1 base at V and 2 bases at J, with 17 bases between the two ends. CDR3 length equals 17 residues. CDR3 coding DNA: TGTGCCAGCAGCTTGATCGCATATGGGCCCCTCACAGATACGCAGTATTTT. The encoded protein is CASSLIAYGPLTDTQYF. Combining the CDR3 with reference TRBV5-6 and TRBJ2-3 gives the whole variable domain DAGVTQSPTHLIKTRGQQVTLRCSPKSGHDTVSWYQQALGQGPQFIFQYYEEEERQRGNFPDRFSGHQFPNYSSELNVNALLLGDSALYLCASSLIAYGPLTDTQYFGPGTRLTVL.

The chain is built from TRBV5-4 and TRBJ2-1, with D hard to call. Germline values: CDR1 SGHNT, CDR2 YYREEE (reference sequence). V was trimmed by 4 bases and J by 10 bases, leaving 12 bases between them. The CDR3 has 12 residues. CDR3 coding DNA: TGTGCCAGCAGCCTTACAGTCGGGGAGCAGTTCTTC. Its translation: CASSLTVGEQFF.

The chain combines TRBV11-2 with TRBJ1-2; possible D gene TRBD1, 6 bases. Germline CDR1 and CDR2: SGHAT and FQNNGV. This CDR3 is 16 amino acids long. The germline V and J ends were trimmed by 1 base and 8 bases, with 20 bases remaining between them. In DNA form, the CDR3 reads TGTGCCAGCAGCTTAGGGAACTCGGGACAAGGAGGAGGCTACACCTTC. Protein sequence: CASSLGNSGQGGGYTF. The full variable domain, in which reference TRBV11-2 and TRBJ1-2 provide the parts outside the CDR3, is EAGVAQSPRYKIIEKRQSVAFWCNPISGHATLYWYQQILGQGPKLLIQFQNNGVVDDSQLPKDRFSAERLKGVDSTLKIQPAKLEDSAVYLCASSLGNSGQGGGYTFGSGTRLTVV.

The chain links TRBV7-6 to TRBJ2-3, with unresolved D. With 3 bases removed from V and 0 bases from J, the gap between germline ends came to 13 bases. The germline CDR1 and CDR2 sequences are SGHVS and FNYEAQ. The CDR3 runs to 16 residues. The CDR3 loop reads CASSLQAEISTDTQYF. The DNA of the CDR3 is TGTGCCAGCAGCTTGCAGGCGGAAATTAGCACAGATACGCAGTATTTT.